Listed here are 18 T cell receptor beta chains from one sample, sequenced in a study of radiation and T cells in renal cell carcinoma. The time point here: baseline pretreatment blood. The sample's treatment: 15 Gy SBRT to primary tumor, nephrectomy 4 weeks later. Sequencing used immunoSEQ multiplex PCR; TCRdb keeps in-frame clones, though not all of them. Here the sample spans roughly 130,000 clones, about 88% being singletons. Sequenced material: blood, taken from a patient whose treatment included radiotherapy and nephrectomy. Receptor source: a woman aged 45-65 years with renal cell carcinoma.

This clone was counted a single time. This chain links TRBV15 with TRBJ1-6, with a tentative D call TRBD1 (5 bases). Trimming removed 6 bases from V and 3 bases from J, with 12 bases in between. Germline V lookup: CDR1 LNHNV, CDR2 YYDKDF (reference sequence). The CDR3 length is 15 residues. In DNA form, the CDR3 reads TGTGCCACCAGTAACAGGCTTCACTATAATTCACCCCTCCACTTT. Its protein product is CATSNRLHYNSPLHF.

The chain links TRBV11-2 to TRBJ2-5, with D hard to call. Trimming left V 0 bases short and J 4 bases short, with 9 bases between. From germline, CDR1 is SGHAT and CDR2 FQNNGV. The CDR3 covers 14 residues. The CDR3 loop is CASSLDRVVETQYF. CDR3 coding DNA: TGTGCCAGCAGCTTAGATAGAGTAGTAGAGACCCAGTACTTC.

The V and J genes are TRBV7-8 and TRBJ1-1; 10 nucleotides line up with TRBD1. Per the germline V gene, CDR1 is SGHVS and CDR2 is FQNEAQ. The junction had 13 bases not matched to a gene; V was cut back by 0 bases and J by 6 bases. This CDR3 is built from 18 residues. The CDR3 region has the DNA TGTGCCAGCAGCTTAGCGCGGCCGACAGGGGGCGGAGTGGCTGAAGCTTTCTTT. Residues: CASSLARPTGGGVAEAFF.

This clone was picked up one time. V and J are TRBV19 and TRBJ1-1; 9 bases line up with TRBD1. The CDR3 contains 16 residues. V shed 2 bases and J 4 bases; nucleotides not matched to a gene: 8. Germline CDR1 reads LNHDA; CDR2 reads SQIVND (reference sequence). The DNA for the CDR3 is TGTGCCAGTAGTATATTACCGGGACAGGGTGGCACTGAAGCTTTCTTT. It translates to CASSILPGQGGTEAFF.

This chain uses TRBV11-1 with TRBJ1-1; no clear D. The CDR3 runs to 15 residues. Germline CDR1 and CDR2: SGHAT and FQDESV (reference sequence). The V end lost 5 bases, the J end lost 0 bases, and 13 bases lay between the germline ends. The CDR3 region has the DNA TGTGCCAGCAGCCCCCGTCGCAGCCTGAACACTGAAGCTTTCTTT. This encodes CASSPRRSLNTEAFF.

This chain links TRBV4-2 with TRBJ2-3; 14 bases line up with TRBD2. Germline V gene data show CDR1 as LGHNA and CDR2 as YNFKEQ. The CDR3 is made up of 17 amino acids. The junction had 8 bases not matched to a gene; V was cut back by 4 bases and J by 5 bases. CDR3 nucleotides: TGTGCCAGCAGCCGGACTAGCGGGGGGCCCCAGCAAGATACGCAGTATTTT. Its protein product is CASSRTSGGPQQDTQYF.

This chain links TRBV11-2 with TRBJ1-1; D remains ambiguous. CDR1 is SGHAT and CDR2 is FQNNGV in the germline V gene. This CDR3 contains 17 residues. Between the trimmed V and J ends, which lost 0 bases and 1 base, there was a span of 15 bases. The CDR3 loop is CASSLDQFGLPNTEAFF. CDR3 bases: TGTGCCAGCAGCTTAGATCAGTTCGGACTGCCGAACACTGAAGCTTTCTTT. The full variable domain, with the rest looked up from reference TRBV11-2 and TRBJ1-1, is EAGVAQSPRYKIIEKRQSVAFWCNPISGHATLYWYQQILGQGPKLLIQFQNNGVVDDSQLPKDRFSAERLKGVDSTLKIQPAKLEDSAVYLCASSLDQFGLPNTEAFFGQGTRLTVV.

V usage is TRBV7-9 and J usage is TRBJ1-2; D is uncertain. This CDR3 has 15 residues. The V end lost 5 bases, the J end lost 1 base, and 14 bases lay between the germline ends. Germline CDR1 and CDR2: SEHNR and FQNEAQ (reference sequence). DNA for the CDR3: TGTGCCAGCAGCCCCCCCAGCGGCTTTAACTATGGCTACACCTTC. This sequence encodes CASSPPSGFNYGYTF. Full variable domain (rest looked up from reference TRBV7-9 and TRBJ1-2): DTGVSQNPRHKITKRGQNVTFRCDPISEHNRLYWYRQTLGQGPEFLTYFQNEAQLEKSRLLSDRFSAERPKGSFSTLEIQRTEQGDSAMYLCASSPPSGFNYGYTFGSGTRLTVV.

The chain has TRBV13 and TRBJ2-1; TRBD2 matches at 8 bases. Germline V gives CDR1 PRHDT, CDR2 FYEKMQ (reference sequence). The CDR3 extends over 17 amino acids. Trimming removed 0 bases from V and 6 bases from J; junction bases left unmatched: 10. CDR3 sequence: CASSLGRGAEVFNEQFF. The CDR3 DNA is TGTGCCAGCAGCTTAGGGCGGGGGGCCGAAGTATTCAATGAGCAGTTCTTC.

This sequence joins TRBV19 and TRBJ1-2; D gene uncertain. CDR3 length equals 13 residues. With 8 bases removed from V and 3 bases from J, the gap between germline ends came to 13 bases. Germline V CDR1 and CDR2: LNHDA, SQIVND (reference sequence). The CDR3 DNA reads as TGTGCCAGTGCCCAAGGTCGGGACTATGGCTACACCTTC. The encoded protein is CASAQGRDYGYTF. Full variable domain (rest looked up from reference TRBV19 and TRBJ1-2): DGGITQSPKYLFRKEGQNVTLSCEQNLNHDAMYWYRQDPGQGLRLIYYSQIVNDFQKGDIAEGYSVSREKKESFPLTVTSAQKNPTAFYLCASAQGRDYGYTFGSGTRLTVV.

There are a few counts of this clone. This chain joins TRBV5-4 and TRBJ1-2; no firm D call. V lost 4 bases to trimming and J lost 4 bases, with 11 bases between them. Per the germline V gene, CDR1 is SGHNT and CDR2 is YYREEE (reference sequence). The length of the CDR3 is 13 residues. The CDR3 bases are TGTGCCAGCAGCACGGAGTCTTCCTATGGCTACACCTTC. This encodes CASSTESSYGYTF.

V and J are TRBV7-6 and TRBJ1-6, with TRBD1 as a possible D gene (5 bases). V gave up 0 bases and J gave up 8 bases, with 11 bases separating them. Germline V gives CDR1 SGHVS, CDR2 FNYEAQ. CDR3 length equals 15 residues. The CDR3 spells CASSLAQGEHSPLHF. CDR3 DNA: TGTGCCAGCAGCTTAGCGCAGGGAGAACATTCACCCCTCCACTTT.

The chain is built from TRBV7-9 and TRBJ1-2; TRBD1 matches 8 bases. This CDR3 region has 12 residues. Germline lookup yields CDR1 SEHNR and CDR2 FQNEAQ (reference sequence). Trimming took 7 bases from V and 8 from J; bases not matched to a gene: 6. CDR3 DNA: TGTGCCAGCACCGCGGACAGGGAAGGCTACACCTTC. Protein product: CASTADREGYTF.

This clone was counted only a few times. The chain has TRBV11-2 and TRBJ1-6; no clear D gene. There are 15 residues in the CDR3. Trimming pared 5 bases from V and 3 bases from J, leaving 11 bases between. The germline CDR1 and CDR2 sequences are SGHAT and FQNNGV. CDR3 DNA: TGTGCCAGCAGCCCTCTCGCCAGCTATAATTCACCCCTCCACTTT. Translation gives CASSPLASYNSPLHF.

This chain connects TRBV4-1 to TRBJ2-1, with 7 bases identical to TRBD1. Germline CDR1 and CDR2: MGHRA and YSYEKL. V lost 1 base to trimming and J lost 8 bases; unmatched junction nucleotides: 14. The CDR3 is 17 residues long. CDR3 nucleotides: TGCGCCAGCAGCCAAGGGGCCGACAGGGTAGTAATTGATGAGCAGTTCTTC. Its protein is CASSQGADRVVIDEQFF.

With respect to this clone: The sample contains more than one DNA sequence encoding this CDR3. This rearrangement joins TRBV7-2 to TRBJ1-2; D is ambiguous. Germline CDR1 SGHTA, CDR2 FQGNSA. V was shortened by 1 base and J by 8 bases, with 11 bases between the two germline ends. The CDR3 length is 13 residues. DNA of the CDR3: TGTGCCAGCAGCTTAGAGGGTAGAAGGGGCTACACCTTC. Protein sequence: CASSLEGRRGYTF.

The rearrangement joins TRBV2 to TRBJ2-2; the D is unclear. Between the trimmed V and J ends, which lost 0 bases and 0 bases, there was a span of 17 bases. Germline CDR1 and CDR2: SNHLY and FYNNEI. The CDR3 runs 19 residues. The CDR3 DNA sequence: TGTGCCAGCAGTGAAGCGCTATCGTCGTCAGGCGCGAACACCGGGGAGCTGTTTTTT. Translating gives CASSEALSSSGANTGELFF.

This rearrangement joins TRBV6-1 to TRBJ2-7; TRBD1 aligns across 7 bases. The germline V gene has CDR1 MNHNS and CDR2 SASEGT. The V segment lost 7 bases and the J segment 5 bases; nucleotides outside the gene matches: 8. The CDR3 length is 13 residues. The CDR3 nucleotides are TGTGCCAGCACCATAGACAGGGCCAACGAGCAGTACTTC. As protein: CASTIDRANEQYF.